This note documents a single T cell receptor beta chain sequence. Its matching antigen is unknown. The data stem from a study of T-cell memory formation after mild COVID-19. Study-level information: Each donor largely had its own TCR clusters. Findings of the study overall: Day 15 to 85 contracting clones showed balanced CD4/CD8; day 15 to 37 expanders favored CD4+.

TCRdb ran MiXCR on the 5' RACE reads and lists one entry per CDR3 protein. The data show around 450,000 distinct CDR3 sequences, with around 19% seen just once and 7.5% to 10% held by the top ten. V gave up 0 bases and J gave up 9 bases, with 13 bases separating them. Germline V CDR1 and CDR2: SGDLS, YYNGEE. The CDR3 is made up of 14 amino acids. The rearrangement joins TRBV9 to TRBJ2-4; maybe TRBD2 (5 bases). This clonotype was obtained from an adult woman who had mild COVID-19 (a few samples of this study predate the infection). Cell type and time point are not known. Input material: PBMCs or a T cell subset sorted from them (not recorded which). The CDR3 spells CASSVELGSGIQYF. CDR3 DNA sequence: TGTGCCAGCAGCGTAGAACTAGGCTCCGGCATTCAGTACTTC. The variable domain in full, with the rest retrieved from reference TRBV9 and TRBJ2-4, is DSGVTQTPKHLITATGQRVTLRCSPRSGDLSVYWYQQSLDQGLQFLIQYYNGEERAKGNILERFSAQQFPDLHSELNLSSLELGDSALYFCASSVELGSGIQYFGAGTRLSVL.